This T cell receptor beta chain is from a study of long-term antiretroviral therapy in people with HIV. At the survey level, the v3.0 immunoSEQ assay was run. Sequencing used immunoSEQ multiplex PCR; TCRdb keeps in-frame clones, though not all of them. The sample yields approximately 15,000 clones, about 91% seen once. CDR3 size: 15 residues. Losses at the gene ends were 6 bases for V and 2 bases for J; bases not matched to a gene: 7. The germline V gene encodes CDR1 MNHNS and CDR2 SASEGT. This clone was picked up one time. The sequence derives from a man in his 60s with HIV. This specimen consisted of unsorted PBMCs, obtained 0.3 years after starting antiretroviral therapy. This chain links TRBV6-1 with TRBJ1-5; TRBD1 matches at 7 bases. The CDR3 DNA follows: TGTGCCAGCAGCCCCGGACAGGAGGGCAATCAGCCCCAGCATTTT. Its protein product is CASSPGQEGNQPQHF.